Listed here is a single TCR beta chain. Its specificity is unknown. The CDR3 length is 13 residues. Deletions cut 3 bases from V and 1 base from J, with 6 bases between. Germline CDR1 reads LNHDA; CDR2 reads SQIVND (reference sequence). These data originate in a study of T-cell reconstitution after alpha-beta-depleted transplantation in children. The authors prepared the TCRbeta library with unique molecular identifiers. A single record per CDR3 protein comes from TCRdb applying MiXCR to the PCR reads. The table lists roughly 790,000 distinct CDR3 sequences, 16% of them singletons. Notes on the study in general: There were reportedly several hundred expanded graft clones from which alpha-beta T cells came about two months after transplant.

This chain connects TRBV19 to TRBJ1-1; D is uncertain. The sequencing used PBMCs, mostly from graft donor cells, collected 360 days after TCRalphabeta/CD19-depleted stem cell transplant. The source of this sequence is a male patient younger than 18 who had a stem cell transplant for acute lymphoblastic leukemia, so the T cells may come from the graft donor. CDR3 in amino acids: CASSMGRNTEAFF. For the CDR3, the DNA is TGTGCCAGTAGTATGGGGAGGAACACTGAAGCTTTCTTT.